The 19 T cell receptor beta chains given below trace back to one sample, sequenced in a study of T cells in localized non-small cell lung cancer. Using immunoSEQ multiplex PCR, the repertoire was profiled, and TCRdb retains in-frame clones only, with some absent. The data hold under 25,000 clones, with approximately 90% observed a single time. The material sequenced was PBMCs, taken before any cancer treatment. The receptors shown here come from a man aged 40 to 75 with stage II squamous cell lung carcinoma.

The table lists this clone with a few counts. The rearrangement uses TRBV4-1 and TRBJ1-1; unclear D gene. The CDR3 runs to 12 residues. Per the germline V gene, CDR1 is MGHRA and CDR2 is YSYEKL. V lost 3 bases, J lost 1 base, and 3 bases lay in between. The CDR3 nucleotides read TGCGCCAGCAGCCATGGGAACACTGAAGCTTTCTTT. Translating it yields CASSHGNTEAFF.

The chain uses TRBV7-2 and TRBJ1-1; D call uncertain. From germline, CDR1 is SGHTA and CDR2 FQGNSA. There are 14 residues in the CDR3. Trimming cost V 5 bases and J 0 bases, with 10 bases left between them. Written as DNA, the CDR3 is TGTGCCAGCAGCCCAAGCCCTGTGAACACTGAAGCTTTCTTT. Its protein is CASSPSPVNTEAFF. Variable domain in full (rest from reference TRBV7-2 and TRBJ1-1): GAGVSQSPSNKVTEKGKDVELRCDPISGHTALYWYRQSLGQGLEFLIYFQGNSAPDKSGLPSDRFSAERTGGSVSTLTIQRTQQEDSAVYLCASSPSPVNTEAFFGQGTRLTVV.

This chain joins TRBV7-2 and TRBJ2-7, with D perhaps TRBD1 (6 bases). Germline V gene data show CDR1 as SGHTA and CDR2 as FQGNSA. Deletions cut 0 bases from V and 2 bases from J, with 11 bases between. The CDR3 has 15 amino acids. The CDR3 DNA is TGTGCCAGCAGCTTAGCCGGACAGCTAGCCTACGAGCAGTACTTC. Translation: CASSLAGQLAYEQYF.

The chain recombines TRBV2 with TRBJ2-3; D tentatively reads TRBD1 or TRBD2 (6 bases each). This CDR3 is 17 amino acids long. CDR1 is SNHLY, CDR2 FYNNEI, per germline. Deletions cut 7 bases from V and 0 bases from J, with 20 bases between. The CDR3 is CASTHFSRGVSTDTQYF. CDR3 bases: TGTGCCAGCACCCACTTTAGTAGGGGGGTGAGCACAGATACGCAGTATTTT. The full variable domain, with the rest looked up from reference TRBV2 and TRBJ2-3, is EPEVTQTPSHQVTQMGQEVILRCVPISNHLYFYWYRQILGQKVEFLVSFYNNEISEKSEIFDDQFSVERPDGSNFTLKIRSTKLEDSAMYFCASTHFSRGVSTDTQYFGPGTRLTVL.

This chain links TRBV11-1 with TRBJ2-7, with D perhaps matching TRBD1 (6 bases). CDR1 and CDR2 (germline): SGHAT, FQDESV (reference sequence). The CDR3 is 16 residues long. The V end lost 0 bases, the J end lost 4 bases, and 16 bases lay between the germline ends. The CDR3 is CASSLARGTTGYEQYF. CDR3 DNA sequence: TGTGCCAGCAGCTTAGCCAGGGGAACTACGGGATACGAGCAGTACTTC.

This chain joins TRBV28 and TRBJ2-7; 9 nucleotides match TRBD1. This CDR3 spans 16 amino acids. The germline V gene encodes CDR1 MDHEN and CDR2 SYDVKM. The V segment lost 6 bases and the J segment 3 bases; nucleotides outside the gene matches: 12. The CDR3 region has the DNA TGTGCCAGCAGCCGAACAAGGGACAGGGCTATCTACGAGCAGTACTTC. It codes for CASSRTRDRAIYEQYF. The full variable domain, with the rest looked up from reference TRBV28 and TRBJ2-7, is DVKVTQSSRYLVKRTGEKVFLECVQDMDHENMFWYRQDPGLGLRLIYFSYDVKMKEKGDIPEGYSVSREKKERFSLILESASTNQTSMYLCASSRTRDRAIYEQYFGPGTRLTVT.

The rearrangement uses TRBV9 and TRBJ1-3; D is unclear. Germline V gene lookup returns CDR1 SGDLS and CDR2 YYNGEE. Trimming cost V 6 bases and J 0 bases, with 10 bases left between them. This CDR3 is built from 14 residues. Written as DNA, the CDR3 is TGTGCCAGCACCCACGGGGACTCTGGAAACACCATATATTTT. Protein: CASTHGDSGNTIYF.

The chain recombines TRBV5-1 with TRBJ2-7; D uncertain. Deletions cut 4 bases from V and 3 bases from J, with 8 bases between. CDR1 is SGHRS and CDR2 is YFSETQ in the germline V gene. This CDR3 is built from 12 residues. The CDR3 DNA reads as TGCGCCAGCAGCCCCGATGGCTACGAGCAGTACTTC. Its protein product is CASSPDGYEQYF.

The rearrangement joins TRBV5-1 to TRBJ2-7, with unresolved D. Germline V CDR1 and CDR2: SGHRS, YFSETQ. The CDR3 is 14 amino acids. Trimming took 0 bases from V and 4 from J, leaving 11 bases between them. The CDR3 nucleotides are TGCGCCAGCAGCTTGGCCGGCAGAGAATACGAGCAGTACTTC. Protein sequence: CASSLAGREYEQYF.

The V call is TRBV30, the J call TRBJ2-1; 9 positions agree with TRBD1. CDR3 length: 15 residues. The junction had 7 bases not matched to a gene; V was cut back by 5 bases and J by 2 bases. Per the germline V gene, CDR1 is GTSNPN and CDR2 is SVGIG (reference sequence). This CDR3 reads CAWDTGTGTYNEQFF. CDR3 DNA sequence: TGTGCCTGGGATACGGGGACAGGGACCTACAATGAGCAGTTCTTC.

The chain has TRBV10-3 and TRBJ2-6; TRBD2 is a possible D gene (6 bases). This CDR3 spans 18 amino acids. V lost 4 bases and J lost 0, with 16 bases in between. Germline V lookup: CDR1 ENHRY, CDR2 SYGVKD. CDR3 sequence reads: CAISATLLGSSGANVLTF. CDR3 DNA: TGTGCCATCAGTGCGACACTTCTCGGGAGCTCTGGGGCCAACGTCCTGACTTTC.

V and J are TRBV18 and TRBJ2-1; TRBD2 matches at 12 bases. The germline CDR1 and CDR2 sequences are KGHSH and LQKENI. The V segment lost 6 bases and the J segment 1 base; nucleotides outside the gene matches: 4. The CDR3 extends over 16 amino acids. This chain's CDR3 is CASSPTSGSSYNEQFF. The DNA for the CDR3 is TGTGCCAGCTCGCCGACTAGCGGGAGTTCCTACAATGAGCAGTTCTTC.

This sequence joins TRBV6-1 and TRBJ1-5, with D possibly TRBD1 on 5 matching bases. With 7 bases removed from V and 4 bases from J, the gap between germline ends came to 14 bases. CDR1 is MNHNS and CDR2 is SASEGT in the germline V gene. This CDR3 comprises 14 residues. The CDR3 sequence is CASMGGVANQPQHF. The CDR3, as DNA: TGTGCCAGCATGGGAGGGGTGGCGAATCAGCCCCAGCATTTT.

The chain has TRBV6-5 and TRBJ1-5, with unresolved D. V lost 6 bases and J lost 1, with 13 bases in between. Germline loops: CDR1 MNHEY, CDR2 SVGAGI. This CDR3 contains 15 residues. The CDR3 nucleotides read TGTGCCAGCAGCCAATCATTCCTCAGCAATCAGCCCCAGCATTTT. It specifies CASSQSFLSNQPQHF.

The rearrangement links TRBV7-8 to TRBJ2-1; TRBD2 matches at 11 bases. After removal of 5 bases from V and 6 bases from J, the junction contained 12 bases not matched to a gene. This CDR3 has 17 amino acids. Germline V gene sequence: CDR1 SGHVS, CDR2 FQNEAQ. The CDR3 DNA reads TGTGCCAGCAGCCCAACGTATGGAACTAGCGGGAGCAATGAGCAGTTCTTC. This translates into CASSPTYGTSGSNEQFF.

The chain is built from TRBV7-2 and TRBJ2-1, with 8 bases identical to TRBD1. Germline CDR1 and CDR2: SGHTA and FQGNSA. The CDR3 runs to 16 residues. V shed 5 bases, J shed 6 bases, and the junction held 12 bases outside the gene matches. The CDR3 is CASSPGRGRYANEQFF. The CDR3 nucleotides read TGTGCCAGCAGCCCGGGCAGGGGGCGCTATGCCAATGAGCAGTTCTTC.

The chain couples TRBV5-1 to TRBJ2-5; tentative D call: TRBD2 (6 bases). The CDR3 loop spans 15 amino acids. Germline V lookup: CDR1 SGHRS, CDR2 YFSETQ. V was clipped by 4 bases and J by 5 bases, with 18 bases between them. The CDR3 coding sequence is TGCGCCAGCAGCGCCGCGGGGAGGACCTCGGAGACCCAGTACTTC. Its protein is CASSAAGRTSETQYF.

In this sample, this clone turned up once. This chain links TRBV19 with TRBJ2-7, with 9 bases matching TRBD2. Germline-derived CDR1 and CDR2 are LNHDA and SQIVND (reference sequence). J was trimmed by 4 bases and V by 7 bases; bases with no gene match: 11. This CDR3 contains 15 residues. CDR3 residues: CASTYRASGTYEQYF. CDR3 DNA: TGTGCCAGTACCTATAGGGCTAGCGGGACTTACGAGCAGTACTTC.

The chain is built from TRBV9 and TRBJ2-3; D ambiguous. CDR1 is SGDLS and CDR2 is YYNGEE in the germline V gene. V gave up 3 bases and J gave up 6 bases, with 11 bases separating them. There are 13 residues in the CDR3. CDR3 sequence reads: CASSALGKDTQYF. The DNA of the CDR3 is TGTGCCAGCAGCGCGCTAGGGAAGGATACGCAGTATTTT.